Shown below are 8 T cell receptor beta chains from a single sample sequenced in a study of blood T cell repertoires in COVID-19. Data came from immunoSEQ multiplex PCR; TCRdb stores just in-frame clones and leaves some out. The table records about 59,000 clones, almost 80% of them present only once. What was sequenced was peripheral blood. Source of these receptors: an elderly man with acute or convalescent COVID-19.

The chain employs TRBV6-5 and TRBJ2-1; a weak D match, TRBD1 (6 bases). This CDR3 has 15 residues. Per the germline V gene, CDR1 is MNHEY and CDR2 is SVGAGI. The V end was cut by 6 bases, the J end by 0 bases, with 12 bases between. The CDR3 DNA sequence: TGTGCCAGCAGCCCACGGACAGTCTCCTACAATGAGCAGTTCTTC. This translates into CASSPRTVSYNEQFF.

This clone was seen once. The V gene is TRBV5-1, the J gene TRBJ1-1; no clear D. Germline loops: CDR1 SGHRS, CDR2 YFSETQ. CDR3 length: 13 amino acids. V lost 5 bases to trimming and J lost 2 bases, with 10 bases between them. In DNA form, the CDR3 reads TGCGCCAGCAGGGTACAACAAAACACTGAAGCTTTCTTT. Translation: CASRVQQNTEAFF. The whole variable domain, filled in from reference TRBV5-1 and TRBJ1-1, reads KAGVTQTPRYLIKTRGQQVTLSCSPISGHRSVSWYQQTPGQGLQFLFEYFSETQRNKGNFPGRFSGRQFSNSRSEMNVSTLELGDSALYLCASRVQQNTEAFFGQGTRLTVV.

The DNA for the CDR3 is TGTGCCAGCACTAGGTCCGGGACAGGGTTTTCTGGCTACACCTTC. Translated, it gives CASTRSGTGFSGYTF. The rearrangement uses TRBV2 and TRBJ1-2; TRBD1 aligns across 9 bases. J gave up 7 bases and V 7 bases, and 13 bases lay outside the gene matches. CDR3 length equals 15 residues. Germline V gene sequence: CDR1 SNHLY, CDR2 FYNNEI.

The chain couples TRBV10-3 to TRBJ1-2; a possible D gene is TRBD1 (5 bases). V lost 10 bases, J lost 0 bases, and 21 bases lay in between. There are 16 residues in the CDR3. Germline-derived CDR1 and CDR2 are ENHRY and SYGVKD. CDR3 region: CATTQAINAANYGYTF. The CDR3 nucleotides are TGTGCCACTACACAGGCCATCAACGCTGCTAACTATGGCTACACCTTC.

The gene calls are TRBV6-5 and TRBJ1-2, with D unclear. V was clipped by 6 bases and J by 6 bases, with 11 bases between them. The CDR3 is made up of 12 amino acids. Germline CDR1 and CDR2: MNHEY and SVGAGI. The CDR3 nucleotides are TGTGCCAGCAGCCGGCCGGGAAATGGCTACACCTTC. Its protein product is CASSRPGNGYTF.

This clone was counted once. CDR3: CASSQDPGVAGASYEQYF. The CDR3 nucleotides read TGCGCCAGCAGCCAAGACCCAGGGGTCGCGGGGGCATCCTACGAGCAGTACTTC. The chain has TRBV4-1 and TRBJ2-7; tentatively, D is TRBD2 (7 bases). V dropped 0 bases and J dropped 1 base, with 19 bases sitting between them. CDR3 length: 18 amino acids. Germline lookup yields CDR1 MGHRA and CDR2 YSYEKL.

The V gene is TRBV12-3 or TRBV12-4, the J gene TRBJ1-4, with 7 bases that match TRBD1. V dropped 8 bases and J dropped 8; count of bases not matched to a gene: 8. CDR3 length equals 13 residues. CDR3 DNA: TGTGCCAGCCACCGGACAGGAGGGGAAAAACTGTTTTTT. It yields the protein CASHRTGGEKLFF.

The chain employs TRBV7-2 and TRBJ2-2; 8 bases match TRBD1. The J segment lost 1 base and the V segment lost 2 bases, leaving 3 bases of the junction unmatched. The V gene's germline CDR1 is SGHTA and CDR2 FQGNSA. The CDR3 sequence is 16 residues long. The CDR3: CASSLLGTGNTGELFF. CDR3 coding DNA: TGTGCCAGCAGCTTACTGGGGACAGGGAACACCGGGGAGCTGTTTTTT.